A single sample is the source of the 32 T cell receptor beta chains below, sequenced in a study of cytomegalovirus exposure and HLA in healthy donors. With 60 Vbeta and 13 Jbeta primers, the PCR was carried out. Clones were sequenced by immunoSEQ multiplex PCR, and TCRdb holds only the in-frame ones, with some missing. The sample carries around 190,000 clones, just under 75% recorded once. Source material: PBMCs. The receptors stem from a man aged 30-40 years in good health and CMV-seropositive.

This chain connects TRBV5-1 to TRBJ2-7, with 7 bases aligning to TRBD1. The CDR3 sequence is 16 residues long. The germline V gene encodes CDR1 SGHRS and CDR2 YFSETQ. V shed 4 bases, J shed 0 bases, and the junction held 10 bases outside the gene matches. The CDR3 region is CASSPPGQSSSYEQYF. The CDR3, as DNA: TGCGCCAGCAGCCCTCCGGGACAGTCTAGCTCCTACGAGCAGTACTTC.

In its sample, this clone was seen many times. Within the sample, other DNA sequences also encode this same CDR3. The rearrangement joins TRBV5-6 to TRBJ2-1, with D perhaps matching TRBD2 (7 bases). This CDR3 is 16 amino acids long. The germline gives CDR1 SGHDT, CDR2 YYEEEE. Trimming cost V 2 bases and J 0 bases, with 12 bases left between them. The CDR3: CASSFGGGNSYNEQFF. The CDR3 DNA reads TGTGCCAGCAGCTTTGGGGGGGGCAACTCCTACAATGAGCAGTTCTTC.

J is TRBJ2-6 and V is TRBV28, with D maybe TRBD2 (5 bases). Trimming cost V 2 bases and J 0 bases, with 14 bases left between them. This CDR3 spans 18 amino acids. Germline V CDR1 and CDR2: MDHEN, SYDVKM. This chain's CDR3 is CASSLGGRRVSGANVLTF. The DNA of the CDR3 is TGTGCCAGCAGTTTAGGTGGGCGGCGGGTCTCTGGGGCCAACGTCCTGACTTTC.

Only a few counts were recorded for this clone. The V and J genes are TRBV7-9 and TRBJ1-2; TRBD1 matches 10 bases. Germline lookup yields CDR1 SEHNR and CDR2 FQNEAQ (reference sequence). The CDR3 runs to 14 residues. Unmatched junction bases numbered 12, after V lost 5 bases and J lost 12 bases. The CDR3 protein is CASSPGTGEIGNTF. The CDR3 DNA sequence: TGTGCCAGCAGCCCTGGGACAGGGGAGATCGGAAACACCTTC.

The rearrangement links TRBV30 to TRBJ1-1; 9 bases agree with TRBD1. Germline loops: CDR1 GTSNPN, CDR2 SVGIG (reference sequence). The CDR3 has 14 residues. With 3 bases clipped from V and 1 base from J, the junction kept 3 bases outside the gene matches. The CDR3 DNA sequence: TGTGCCTGGAGAGACAGGGGGGGGAACACTGAAGCTTTCTTT. This codes for CAWRDRGGNTEAFF.

The chain is built from TRBV5-4 and TRBJ2-5; TRBD1 might be the D (6 bases). CDR1 and CDR2 from the germline V gene are SGHNT and YYREEE (reference sequence). This CDR3 spans 13 amino acids. The V end was cut by 4 bases, the J end by 4 bases, with 11 bases between. The CDR3 is CASSGSRGETQYF. Written as DNA, the CDR3 is TGTGCCAGCAGCGGATCCAGGGGAGAGACCCAGTACTTC.

The V and J genes are TRBV7-9 and TRBJ1-2; no definite D call. Trimming took off 3 bases at V and 8 bases at J, with 13 bases between the two ends. Germline CDR1 SEHNR, CDR2 FQNEAQ (reference sequence). The CDR3 is made up of 13 amino acids. For the CDR3, the DNA is TGTGCCAGCAGCTTCGGGTCAGAGAGAGGCTACACCTTC. It is translated as CASSFGSERGYTF. Drawing the rest from reference TRBV7-9 and TRBJ1-2, the complete variable domain is DTGVSQNPRHKITKRGQNVTFRCDPISEHNRLYWYRQTLGQGPEFLTYFQNEAQLEKSRLLSDRFSAERPKGSFSTLEIQRTEQGDSAMYLCASSFGSERGYTFGSGTRLTVV.

V and J are TRBV13 and TRBJ1-5; D is perhaps TRBD1 (6 bases). V was shortened by 0 bases and J by 0 bases, with 12 bases between the two germline ends. Germline-derived CDR1 and CDR2 are PRHDT and FYEKMQ (reference sequence). CDR3 length: 17 residues. DNA for the CDR3: TGTGCCAGCAGCTTAGGTGGGGGCGGCTATAGCAATCAGCCCCAGCATTTT. Its protein is CASSLGGGGYSNQPQHF.

For this clone: The same CDR3 can be traced to other DNA sequences in this sample. V and J are TRBV30 and TRBJ1-5; D possibly corresponds to TRBD1 (6 bases). The CDR3 covers 11 residues. Germline CDR1 GTSNPN, CDR2 SVGIG (reference sequence). Trimming pared 5 bases from V and 6 bases from J, leaving 8 bases between. This CDR3 reads CAWGTSQPQHF. For the CDR3, the DNA is TGTGCCTGGGGGACATCTCAGCCCCAGCATTTT.

The V and J genes are TRBV4-3 and TRBJ1-3; the D gene is possibly TRBD1 (6 bases). Germline V gives CDR1 LGHNA, CDR2 YSLEER. Trimming removed 1 base at V and 3 bases at J, with 10 bases between. The CDR3 length is 15 residues. This CDR3 reads CASSQGRGGGNTIYF. CDR3 in DNA: TGCGCCAGCAGCCAAGGTCGAGGGGGTGGAAACACCATATATTTT.

J is TRBJ2-3 and V is TRBV5-1; 10 nucleotides align to TRBD2. The ends lost 0 bases at V and 6 bases at J; junction bases unmatched: 7. The CDR3 is made up of 16 amino acids. The germline V gene has CDR1 SGHRS and CDR2 YFSETQ. The CDR3: CASSLEGLAGVDTQYF. The CDR3 DNA reads as TGCGCCAGCAGCTTGGAAGGCCTAGCGGGAGTGGATACGCAGTATTTT.

This sequence joins TRBV29-1 and TRBJ2-5, with D possibly being TRBD1 (5 bases). Germline loops: CDR1 SQVTM, CDR2 ANQGSEA. The V gene lost 1 base and the J gene lost 5 bases, with 11 bases spanning the gap. This CDR3 is built from 13 residues. DNA for the CDR3: TGCAGCGTTGAAGCGCAGGGTGGGGAGACCCAGTACTTC. This translates into CSVEAQGGETQYF. Filled out from reference TRBV29-1 and TRBJ2-5, the complete variable domain reads SAVISQKPSRDICQRGTSLTIQCQVDSQVTMMFWYRQQPGQSLTLIATANQGSEATYESGFVIDKFPISRPNLTFSTLTVSNMSPEDSSIYLCSVEAQGGETQYFGPGTRLLVL.

The chain carries TRBV7-9 and TRBJ1-1; D unclear. Germline CDR1 is SEHNR and CDR2 is FQNEAQ (reference sequence). Trimming stripped 5 bases from V and 7 bases from J, with 8 bases between. The CDR3 loop spans 11 amino acids. In DNA form, the CDR3 reads TGTGCCAGCAGCCCCCGGGGTGAAGCTTTCTTT. The encoded protein is CASSPRGEAFF.

The chain links TRBV7-2 to TRBJ2-7; 10 bases align to TRBD2. Germline loops: CDR1 SGHTA, CDR2 FQGNSA. V dropped 5 bases and J dropped 0; count of bases not matched to a gene: 4. The CDR3 is made up of 15 amino acids. In DNA form, the CDR3 reads TGTGCCAGCAGCGCCTCTAGCGGGAGCTCCTACGAGCAGTACTTC. Encoded protein: CASSASSGSSYEQYF.

The gene calls are TRBV30 and TRBJ2-1; 7 nucleotides match TRBD1. V lost 1 base and J lost 15; bases outside the gene matches: 15. The CDR3 sequence is 14 residues long. In germline, CDR1 is GTSNPN, CDR2 SVGIG (reference sequence). CDR3 in amino acids: CAWSGDSPPSNLFF. The CDR3 nucleotides are TGTGCCTGGAGTGGGGACAGTCCCCCTTCGAACCTGTTCTTC.

This clone has a handful of counts. The J gene is TRBJ2-1, the V gene TRBV4-1; D is perhaps TRBD2 (6 bases). CDR3 length equals 15 residues. Trimming shortened V by 0 bases and J by 6 bases, and 12 bases separated the two germline ends. Germline CDR1 and CDR2: MGHRA and YSYEKL. The CDR3 coding sequence is TGCGCCAGCAGCCAAGATTTTAGCGGCGGCAATGAGCAGTTCTTC. It yields the protein CASSQDFSGGNEQFF.

The CDR3 nucleotides read TGCGCCAGCAGCCCCTGGACGGGGACAGGAGGCAATTCACCCCTCCACTTT. The encoded protein is CASSPWTGTGGNSPLHF. This chain uses TRBV5-1 with TRBJ1-6, with TRBD1 matching over 8 bases. The CDR3 runs to 17 residues. Germline V gives CDR1 SGHRS, CDR2 YFSETQ. V shed 4 bases, J shed 7 bases, and the junction held 13 bases outside the gene matches.

The gene calls are TRBV5-6 and TRBJ1-2, with TRBD1 matching 7 bases. Germline assignment: CDR1 SGHDT and CDR2 YYEEEE. This CDR3 is 14 amino acids long. V lost 4 bases to trimming and J lost 3 bases; unmatched junction nucleotides: 6. The CDR3 DNA sequence: TGTGCCAGCAGCCCGACAGGGCAGGACTATGGCTACACCTTC. Its protein product is CASSPTGQDYGYTF.

The V gene is TRBV11-1, the J gene TRBJ2-2; perhaps TRBD1 as D (5 bases). CDR1 is SGHAT and CDR2 is FQDESV in the germline V gene (reference sequence). The CDR3 has 15 residues. The ends were cut back, 5 bases at V and 4 bases at J, with 14 bases in the middle. CDR3 bases: TGTGCCAGCAGCCTAAGTAGGGGAAGCACCGGGGAGCTGTTTTTT. Translation: CASSLSRGSTGELFF.

V usage is TRBV9 and J usage is TRBJ2-7; the D gene is possibly TRBD2 (5 bases). Looked up from germline, CDR1 is SGDLS and CDR2 is YYNGEE. The CDR3 extends over 18 amino acids. The V end lost 4 bases, the J end lost 0 bases, and 23 bases lay between the germline ends. The CDR3 nucleotides are TGTGCCAGCAGCCTAAGGGCGGGCGGGCGGGTTATCTCCTACGAGCAGTACTTC. Amino acids: CASSLRAGGRVISYEQYF.

The V and J genes are TRBV19 and TRBJ1-1; unclear D gene. CDR1 LNHDA and CDR2 SQIVND come from the germline V gene (reference sequence). This CDR3 has 14 amino acids. The V and J ends lost 4 bases and 1 base respectively, with 10 bases between them. The CDR3 reads CASSKRPWNTEAFF. CDR3 sequence (DNA): TGTGCCAGTAGTAAGCGTCCCTGGAACACTGAAGCTTTCTTT.

V usage is TRBV5-1 and J usage is TRBJ2-2; D may be TRBD1 (5 bases). Germline V gives CDR1 SGHRS, CDR2 YFSETQ. The CDR3 loop spans 13 amino acids. Trimming cost V 4 bases and J 1 base, with 5 bases left between them. DNA of the CDR3: TGCGCCAGCAGCCAGGGGAACACCGGGGAGCTGTTTTTT. Its translation is CASSQGNTGELFF.

In regard to this clone: The junction differs from germline at one of its ends, possibly a read error. This rearrangement joins TRBV11-2 to TRBJ2-5; 12 bases match TRBD2. Germline V gene data show CDR1 as SGHAT and CDR2 as FQNNGV. CDR3 size: 14 residues. CDR3 nucleotides: TGTGCCAGCAGCTTAGATGCTAGCGGGAGGGCCTCCGACTTC. It yields the protein CASSLDASGRASDF.

The rearrangement joins TRBV27 to TRBJ2-3, with 12 bases that match TRBD2. The CDR3 consists of 15 residues. Unmatched junction bases numbered 4, after V lost 5 bases and J lost 4 bases. CDR1 and CDR2 from the germline V gene are MNHEY and SMNVEV (reference sequence). In DNA, the CDR3 is TGTGCCAGCAGTATTCTAGCGGGAGGGGCAGATACGCAGTATTTT. It specifies CASSILAGGADTQYF.

This rearrangement joins TRBV7-2 to TRBJ2-1, with D uncertain. Per the germline V gene, CDR1 is SGHTA and CDR2 is FQGNSA. The germline V and J ends were trimmed by 3 bases and 5 bases, with 11 bases remaining between them. The CDR3 has 14 residues. The CDR3 loop is CASSLIGGDNEQFF. In nucleotides, the CDR3 is TGTGCCAGCAGCTTGATCGGCGGAGACAATGAGCAGTTCTTC.

This chain links TRBV18 with TRBJ2-5; D not certain. The CDR3 loop spans 14 amino acids. The germline gives CDR1 KGHSH, CDR2 LQKENI. Trimming pared 6 bases from V and 5 bases from J, leaving 16 bases between. The CDR3 nucleotides read TGTGCCAGCTCCCCTCGACAAGCCCGGGAGACCCAGTACTTC. Its translation is CASSPRQARETQYF.

V and J are TRBV6-5 and TRBJ1-2, with TRBD1 matching 12 bases. This CDR3 has 14 residues. J lost 7 bases, V lost 8 bases, and 8 bases had no gene match. Germline lookup yields CDR1 MNHEY and CDR2 SVGAGI. This chain's CDR3 is CASGRGTGGGGYTF. In DNA form, the CDR3 reads TGTGCCAGCGGTCGAGGGACAGGGGGCGGTGGCTACACCTTC.

The genes are TRBV7-3 and TRBJ1-5; no firm D call. CDR1 and CDR2 from the germline V gene are SGHTA and FQGTGA. The CDR3 is 14 amino acids. Trimming removed 3 bases at V and 7 bases at J, with 13 bases between. CDR3: CASSLGDTYQPQHF. Written as DNA, the CDR3 is TGTGCCAGCAGCTTGGGAGACACTTACCAGCCCCAGCATTTT.

The chain links TRBV7-9 to TRBJ1-3; TRBD1 is a possible D gene (6 bases). The V end lost 6 bases, the J end lost 4 bases, and 13 bases lay between the germline ends. This CDR3 has 14 amino acids. Per the germline V gene, CDR1 is SEHNR and CDR2 is FQNEAQ (reference sequence). The CDR3 reads CASRAQGFGNTIYF. As DNA, the CDR3 is TGTGCCAGCAGGGCACAGGGATTCGGAAACACCATATATTTT.

The chain carries TRBV11-2 and TRBJ1-5; 9 bases are shared with TRBD1. This CDR3 region has 14 residues. Germline V gene sequence: CDR1 SGHAT, CDR2 FQNNGV. The J segment lost 4 bases and the V segment lost 4 bases, leaving 2 bases of the junction unmatched. The CDR3 region has the DNA TGTGCCAGCAGCTCCGGGACAGGGAATCAGCCCCAGCATTTT. This sequence encodes CASSSGTGNQPQHF. Combining the CDR3 with reference TRBV11-2 and TRBJ1-5 gives the whole variable domain EAGVAQSPRYKIIEKRQSVAFWCNPISGHATLYWYQQILGQGPKLLIQFQNNGVVDDSQLPKDRFSAERLKGVDSTLKIQPAKLEDSAVYLCASSSGTGNQPQHFGDGTRLSIL.

V gene TRBV2 combines with J gene TRBJ1-1; 7 nucleotides match TRBD1. J was trimmed by 4 bases and V by 3 bases; bases with no gene match: 5. This CDR3 is built from 14 residues. Per germline, CDR1 SNHLY and CDR2 FYNNEI. The CDR3 DNA reads as TGTGCCAGCAGTGATCGCCCAGGGGGCACTGAAGCTTTCTTT. It encodes CASSDRPGGTEAFF.

The chain is built from TRBV7-2 and TRBJ2-5; 7 bases agree with TRBD2. Germline CDR1 SGHTA, CDR2 FQGNSA. V trimming: 1 base; J trimming: 5 bases; junction bases outside the gene matches: 13. This CDR3 is 17 amino acids long. CDR3 amino acids: CASSLGFGGGLEETQYF. The CDR3 DNA follows: TGTGCCAGCAGCTTAGGCTTTGGGGGGGGACTTGAGGAGACCCAGTACTTC.